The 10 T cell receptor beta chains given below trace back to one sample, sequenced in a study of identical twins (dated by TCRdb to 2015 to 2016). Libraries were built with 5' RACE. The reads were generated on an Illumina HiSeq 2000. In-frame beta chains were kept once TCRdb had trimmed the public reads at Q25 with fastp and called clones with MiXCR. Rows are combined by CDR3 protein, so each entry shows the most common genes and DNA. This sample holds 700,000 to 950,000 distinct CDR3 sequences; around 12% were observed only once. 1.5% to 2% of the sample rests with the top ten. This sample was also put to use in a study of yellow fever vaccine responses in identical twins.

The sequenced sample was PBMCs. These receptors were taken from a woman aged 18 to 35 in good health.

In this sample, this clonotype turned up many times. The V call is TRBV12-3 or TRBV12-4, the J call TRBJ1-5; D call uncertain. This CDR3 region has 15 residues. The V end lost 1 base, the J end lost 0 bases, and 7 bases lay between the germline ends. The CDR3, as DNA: TGTGCCAGCAGTTTAGGGGTGTATAGCAATCAGCCCCAGCATTTT. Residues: CASSLGVYSNQPQHF.

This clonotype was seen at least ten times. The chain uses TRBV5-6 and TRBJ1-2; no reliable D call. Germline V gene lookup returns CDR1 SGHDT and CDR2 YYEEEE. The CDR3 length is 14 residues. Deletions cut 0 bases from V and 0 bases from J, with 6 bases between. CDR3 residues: CASSLVVTNYGYTF. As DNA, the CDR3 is TGTGCCAGCAGCTTGGTGGTAACTAACTATGGCTACACCTTC.

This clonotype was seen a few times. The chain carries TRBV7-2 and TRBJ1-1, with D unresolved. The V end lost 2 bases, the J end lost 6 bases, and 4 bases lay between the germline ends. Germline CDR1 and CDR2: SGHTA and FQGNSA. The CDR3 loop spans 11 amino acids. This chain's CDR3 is CASSLYPEAFF. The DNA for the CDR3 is TGTGCCAGCAGCTTATATCCTGAAGCTTTCTTT.

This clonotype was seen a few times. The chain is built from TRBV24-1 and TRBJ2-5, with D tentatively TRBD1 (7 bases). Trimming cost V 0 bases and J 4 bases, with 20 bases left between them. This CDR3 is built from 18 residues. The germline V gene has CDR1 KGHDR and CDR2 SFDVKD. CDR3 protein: CATSDLLPRQGGRETQYF. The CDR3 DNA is TGTGCCACCAGTGATTTGCTGCCCCGACAGGGAGGTAGAGAGACCCAGTACTTC.

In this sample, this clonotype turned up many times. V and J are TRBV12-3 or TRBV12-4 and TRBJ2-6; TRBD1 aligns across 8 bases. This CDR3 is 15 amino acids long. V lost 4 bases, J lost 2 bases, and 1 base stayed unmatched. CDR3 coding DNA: TGTGCCAGCAGTTCGACAGGGGCTGGGGCCAACGTCCTGACTTTC. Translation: CASSSTGAGANVLTF.

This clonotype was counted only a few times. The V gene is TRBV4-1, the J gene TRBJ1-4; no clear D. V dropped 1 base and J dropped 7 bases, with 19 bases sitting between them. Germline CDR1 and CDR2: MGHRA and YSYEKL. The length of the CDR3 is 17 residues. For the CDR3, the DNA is TGCGCCAGCAGCCAAGCCCCAAGGGCGGAAAGAATTGAAAAACTGTTTTTT. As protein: CASSQAPRAERIEKLFF.

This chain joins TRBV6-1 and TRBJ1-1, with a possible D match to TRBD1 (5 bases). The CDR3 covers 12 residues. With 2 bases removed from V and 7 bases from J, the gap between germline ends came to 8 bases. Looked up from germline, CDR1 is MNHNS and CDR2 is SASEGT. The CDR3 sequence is CASSERGFEAFF. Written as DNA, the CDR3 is TGTGCCAGCAGTGAAAGGGGATTTGAAGCTTTCTTT.

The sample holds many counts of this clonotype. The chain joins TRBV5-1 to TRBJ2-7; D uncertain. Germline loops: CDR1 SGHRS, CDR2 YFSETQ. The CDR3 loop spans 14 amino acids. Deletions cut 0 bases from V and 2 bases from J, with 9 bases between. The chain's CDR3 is CASSLEVGTYEQYF. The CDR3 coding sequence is TGCGCCAGCAGCTTGGAGGTCGGAACCTACGAGCAGTACTTC.

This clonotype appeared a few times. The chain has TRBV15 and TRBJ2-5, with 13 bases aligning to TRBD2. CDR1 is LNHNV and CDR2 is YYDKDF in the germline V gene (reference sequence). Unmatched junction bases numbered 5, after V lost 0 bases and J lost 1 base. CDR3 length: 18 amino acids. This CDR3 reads CATSRELAGGGPQETQYF. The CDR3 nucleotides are TGTGCCACCAGCAGAGAACTAGCGGGAGGGGGGCCCCAAGAGACCCAGTACTTC.

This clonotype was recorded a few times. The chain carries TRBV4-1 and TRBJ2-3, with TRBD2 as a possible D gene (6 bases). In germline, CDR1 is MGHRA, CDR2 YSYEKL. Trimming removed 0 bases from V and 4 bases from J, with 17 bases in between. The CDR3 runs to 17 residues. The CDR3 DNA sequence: TGCGCCAGCAGCCAAGAGCGGGGCAGCCTTTCGGCAGATACGCAGTATTTT. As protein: CASSQERGSLSADTQYF.